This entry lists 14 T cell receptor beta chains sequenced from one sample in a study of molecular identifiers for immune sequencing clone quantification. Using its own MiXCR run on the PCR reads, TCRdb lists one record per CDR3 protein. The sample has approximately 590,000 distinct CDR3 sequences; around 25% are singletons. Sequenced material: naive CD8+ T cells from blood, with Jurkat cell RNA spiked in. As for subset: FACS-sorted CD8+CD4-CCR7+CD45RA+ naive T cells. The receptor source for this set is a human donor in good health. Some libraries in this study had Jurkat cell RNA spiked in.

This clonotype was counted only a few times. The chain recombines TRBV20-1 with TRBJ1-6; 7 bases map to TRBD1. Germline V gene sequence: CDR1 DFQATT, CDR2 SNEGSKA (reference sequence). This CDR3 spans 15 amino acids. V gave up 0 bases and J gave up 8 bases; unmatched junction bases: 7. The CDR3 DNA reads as TGCAGTGCTAGAGAGAGACAGGGTCCCTATTCACCCCTCCACTTT. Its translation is CSARERQGPYSPLHF.

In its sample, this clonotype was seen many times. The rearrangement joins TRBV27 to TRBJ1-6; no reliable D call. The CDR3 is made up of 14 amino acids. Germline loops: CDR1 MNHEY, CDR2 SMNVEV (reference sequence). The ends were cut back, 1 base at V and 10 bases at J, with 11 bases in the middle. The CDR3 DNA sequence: TGTGCCAGCAGTTTATATGCCCATGCCTCACCCCTCCACTTT. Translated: CASSLYAHASPLHF.

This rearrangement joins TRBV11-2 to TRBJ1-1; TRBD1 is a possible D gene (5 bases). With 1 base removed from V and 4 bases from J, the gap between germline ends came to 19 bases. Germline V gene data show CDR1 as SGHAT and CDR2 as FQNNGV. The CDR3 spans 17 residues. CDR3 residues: CASSLGLASGWGTEAFF. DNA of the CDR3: TGTGCCAGCAGCTTAGGCCTTGCTTCAGGGTGGGGCACTGAAGCTTTCTTT.

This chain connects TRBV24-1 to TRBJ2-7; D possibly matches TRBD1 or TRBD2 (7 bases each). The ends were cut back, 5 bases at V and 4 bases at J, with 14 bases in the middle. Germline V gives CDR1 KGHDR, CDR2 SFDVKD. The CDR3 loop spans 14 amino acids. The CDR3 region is CATSVNQGGYEQYF. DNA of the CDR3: TGTGCCACCAGTGTCAACCAGGGGGGGTACGAGCAGTACTTC.

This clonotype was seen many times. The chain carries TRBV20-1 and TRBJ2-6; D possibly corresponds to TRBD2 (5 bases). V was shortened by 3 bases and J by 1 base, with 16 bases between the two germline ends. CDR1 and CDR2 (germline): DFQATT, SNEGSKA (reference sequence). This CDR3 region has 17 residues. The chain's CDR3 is CSASPLVPLSGANVLTF. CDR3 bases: TGCAGTGCTAGCCCACTAGTTCCCCTTTCTGGGGCCAACGTCCTGACTTTC.

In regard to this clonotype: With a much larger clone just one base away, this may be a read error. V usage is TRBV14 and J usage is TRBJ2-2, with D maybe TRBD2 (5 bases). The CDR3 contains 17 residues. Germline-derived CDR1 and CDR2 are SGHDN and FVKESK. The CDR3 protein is CASSQEASGRYTGKLFF. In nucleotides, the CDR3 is TGTGCCAGCAGCCAAGAGGCGTCGGGCAGATACACCGGGAAGCTGTTTTTT.

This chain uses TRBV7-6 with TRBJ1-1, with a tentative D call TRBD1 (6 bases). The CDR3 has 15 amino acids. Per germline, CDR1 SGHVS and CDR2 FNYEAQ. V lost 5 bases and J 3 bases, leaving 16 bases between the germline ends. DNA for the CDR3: TGTGCCAGCAGCGGTCGGGGGCAACGGGACACTGAAGCTTTCTTT. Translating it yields CASSGRGQRDTEAFF.

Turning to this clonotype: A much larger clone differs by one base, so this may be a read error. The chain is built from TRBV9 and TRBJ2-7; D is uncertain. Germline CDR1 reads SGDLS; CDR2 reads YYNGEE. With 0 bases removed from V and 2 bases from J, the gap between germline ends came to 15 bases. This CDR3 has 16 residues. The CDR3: CASSVARVPLPYEQYF. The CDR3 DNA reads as TGTGCCAGCAGCGTAGCCCGGGTTCCCTTGCCCTACGAGCAGTACTTC. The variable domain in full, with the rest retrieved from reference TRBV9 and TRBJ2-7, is DSGVTQTPKHLITATGQRVTLRCSPRSGDLSVYWYQQSLDQGLQFLIQYYNGEERAKGNILERFSAQQFPDLHSELNLSSLELGDSALYFCASSVARVPLPYEQYFGPGTRLTVT.

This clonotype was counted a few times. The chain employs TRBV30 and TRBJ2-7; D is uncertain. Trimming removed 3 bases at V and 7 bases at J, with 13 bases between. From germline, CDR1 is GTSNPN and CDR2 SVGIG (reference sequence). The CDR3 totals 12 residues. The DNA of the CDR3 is TGTGCCTGGAGGCAGCCCCCCGCAGAGCAGTACTTC. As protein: CAWRQPPAEQYF.

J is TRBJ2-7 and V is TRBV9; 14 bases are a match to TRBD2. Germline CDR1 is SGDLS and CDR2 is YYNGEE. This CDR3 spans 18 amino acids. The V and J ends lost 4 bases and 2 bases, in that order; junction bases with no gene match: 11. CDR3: CASSPRTSGGTATYEQYF. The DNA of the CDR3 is TGTGCCAGCAGCCCCCGGACTAGCGGGGGGACGGCCACCTACGAGCAGTACTTC.

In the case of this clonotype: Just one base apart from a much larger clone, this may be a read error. This CDR3 reads CARSLDVSSEAFF. As DNA, the CDR3 is TGTGCCCGCAGCTTAGATGTTTCCAGTGAAGCTTTCTTT. The chain joins TRBV7-9 to TRBJ1-1; D unresolved. The CDR3 consists of 13 residues. The germline V gene has CDR1 SEHNR and CDR2 FQNEAQ (reference sequence).

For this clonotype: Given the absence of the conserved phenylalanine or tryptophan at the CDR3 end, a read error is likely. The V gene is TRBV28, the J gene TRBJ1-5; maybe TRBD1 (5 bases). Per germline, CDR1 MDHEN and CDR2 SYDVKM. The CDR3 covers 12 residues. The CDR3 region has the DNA TGTGCCAGCACTGGGGGTGATCAGCGCCAGCATGTT. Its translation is CASTGGDQRQHV.

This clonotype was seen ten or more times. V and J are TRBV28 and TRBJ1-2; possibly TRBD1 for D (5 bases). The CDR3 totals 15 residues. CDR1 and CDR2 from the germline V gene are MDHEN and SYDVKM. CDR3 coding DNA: TGTCTCAGCCGGGGGGAACTCAGCGCTAACTATGGCTACACCTTC. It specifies CLSRGELSANYGYTF.

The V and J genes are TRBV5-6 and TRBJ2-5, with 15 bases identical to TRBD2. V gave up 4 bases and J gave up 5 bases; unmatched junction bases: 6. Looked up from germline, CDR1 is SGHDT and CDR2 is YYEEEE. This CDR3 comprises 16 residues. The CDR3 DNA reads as TGTGCCAGCAGCGGACTAGCGGGAGGGCCATTGGAGACCCAGTACTTC. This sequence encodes CASSGLAGGPLETQYF.